These 13 T cell receptor beta chains were all obtained from the same sample, sequenced in a study of blood T cell repertoires in COVID-19. Sequencing was performed with immunoSEQ multiplex PCR; in TCRdb, only in-frame clones are kept and a portion is missing. Among 250,000 to 350,000 clones, around 90% were seen once, and the ten largest hold over 2%. Sequenced input: peripheral blood. Receptors originate from a woman in her forties or fifties who had recovered from COVID-19.

The chain has TRBV29-1 and TRBJ2-5; the D is unclear. The CDR3 totals 12 residues. V lost 5 bases and J 2 bases, leaving 9 bases between the germline ends. The V gene's germline CDR1 is SQVTM and CDR2 ANQGSEA. The CDR3 DNA is TGCAGCGTTCGCTACTGGCAAGAGACCCAGTACTTC. Encoded protein: CSVRYWQETQYF.

This CDR3 is CASSYNPNYGYTF. Here the CDR3 DNA reads TGTGCCAGCAGTTATAATCCTAACTATGGCTACACCTTC. The chain combines TRBV6-6 with TRBJ1-2, with D hard to call. V lost 3 bases and J 0 bases, leaving 5 bases between the germline ends. The CDR3 loop spans 13 amino acids. Germline-derived CDR1 and CDR2 are MNHNY and SVGAGI (reference sequence).

Only a few counts were recorded for this clone. The rearrangement uses TRBV4-3 and TRBJ2-2; D might be TRBD2 (6 bases). The germline V gene encodes CDR1 LGHNA and CDR2 YSLEER. The V end lost 4 bases, the J end lost 8 bases, and 20 bases lay between the germline ends. The CDR3 sequence is 16 residues long. CDR3 nucleotides: TGCGCCAGCAGCCGGGAGGCCGGGGCTGGGTCTGGGGAGCTGTTTTTT. It codes for CASSREAGAGSGELFF.

This clone has a single count. V is TRBV15 and J is TRBJ1-2; 8 bases line up with TRBD1. The V and J ends lost 0 bases and 2 bases, in that order; junction bases with no gene match: 14. Looked up from germline, CDR1 is LNHNV and CDR2 is YYDKDF (reference sequence). CDR3 length: 19 residues. The CDR3 protein is CATSRDLVVGRGQNYGYTF. The CDR3 nucleotides read TGTGCCACCAGCAGAGATCTAGTAGTGGGCAGGGGGCAGAACTATGGCTACACCTTC.

This clone appeared once. This sequence joins TRBV5-1 and TRBJ2-7; no reliable D call. CDR3 size: 16 residues. CDR1 SGHRS and CDR2 YFSETQ come from the germline V gene. V lost 0 bases to trimming and J lost 3 bases, with 16 bases between them. CDR3 amino acids: CASSLANGLAVYEQYF. CDR3 nucleotide sequence: TGCGCCAGCAGCTTGGCCAATGGGTTGGCGGTCTACGAGCAGTACTTC.

The gene calls are TRBV7-3 and TRBJ2-1; 7 bases are a match to TRBD1. Germline loops: CDR1 SGHTA, CDR2 FQGTGA. Losses at the gene ends were 1 base for V and 3 bases for J; bases not matched to a gene: 3. CDR3 length equals 15 residues. The CDR3 DNA reads as TGTGCCAGCAGCTTAATGGCAGGGGGCTACAATGAGCAGTTCTTC. It translates to CASSLMAGGYNEQFF.

This clone was counted a few times. This chain joins TRBV7-3 and TRBJ1-1, with D hard to call. This CDR3 has 14 residues. V gave up 0 bases and J gave up 0 bases, with 5 bases separating them. Germline-derived CDR1 and CDR2 are SGHTA and FQGTGA. CDR3 sequence: CASSLTDMNTEAFF. DNA for the CDR3: TGTGCCAGCAGCTTAACCGACATGAACACTGAAGCTTTCTTT.

This chain links TRBV7-2 with TRBJ1-2; maybe TRBD1 (6 bases). The CDR3 spans 16 residues. CDR1 SGHTA and CDR2 FQGNSA come from the germline V gene. V dropped 2 bases and J dropped 2 bases, with 15 bases sitting between them. The CDR3, as DNA: TGTGCCAGCAGCTTACGGGGGGCCCTCTCCAACTATGGCTACACCTTC. Translating it yields CASSLRGALSNYGYTF.

The chain combines TRBV11-2 with TRBJ2-1; tentatively, D is TRBD2 (5 bases). The CDR3 loop spans 16 amino acids. CDR1 is SGHAT and CDR2 is FQNNGV in the germline V gene. The germline V and J ends were trimmed by 5 bases and 8 bases, with 22 bases remaining between them. The CDR3 reads CASSPPLRAPRDEQFF. The CDR3, as DNA: TGTGCCAGCAGCCCACCACTCCGGGCTCCGAGGGATGAGCAGTTCTTC.

This clone has more than one count but fewer than ten. V and J are TRBV6-5 and TRBJ2-7; maybe TRBD1 (5 bases). The CDR3 totals 15 residues. The germline V gene has CDR1 MNHEY and CDR2 SVGAGI. The V and J ends lost 2 bases and 0 bases respectively, with 11 bases between them. The CDR3 loop reads CASSYLGVNSYEQYF. In DNA, the CDR3 is TGTGCCAGCAGTTACCTAGGGGTCAACTCCTACGAGCAGTACTTC.

Only one count was recorded for this clone. The chain uses TRBV4-1 and TRBJ1-1, with D hard to call. Trimming removed 4 bases at V and 1 base at J, with 13 bases between. CDR1 and CDR2 from the germline V gene are MGHRA and YSYEKL. The CDR3 extends over 15 amino acids. CDR3 in DNA: TGCGCCAGCAGCCCTTATGTGGAGGGGAACACTGAAGCTTTCTTT. It is translated as CASSPYVEGNTEAFF.

The rearrangement links TRBV2 to TRBJ1-1, with D tentatively TRBD1 (5 bases). The germline gives CDR1 SNHLY, CDR2 FYNNEI. V gave up 6 bases and J gave up 5 bases, with 10 bases separating them. The CDR3 is 12 amino acids. This CDR3 reads CASSREGTEAFF. DNA of the CDR3: TGTGCCAGCAGCAGGGAGGGGACTGAAGCTTTCTTT.

The CDR3 nucleotides are TGCGCCAGCAGCTTGGCTAGCGGGGGGGCCTCCTACGAGCAGTACTTC. The encoded protein is CASSLASGGASYEQYF. The genes are TRBV5-1 and TRBJ2-7; 12 bases fit TRBD2. Per the germline V gene, CDR1 is SGHRS and CDR2 is YFSETQ. This CDR3 contains 16 residues. V dropped 0 bases and J dropped 0; count of bases not matched to a gene: 1. Using reference TRBV5-1 and TRBJ2-7 for the parts outside the CDR3, the full variable domain is KAGVTQTPRYLIKTRGQQVTLSCSPISGHRSVSWYQQTPGQGLQFLFEYFSETQRNKGNFPGRFSGRQFSNSRSEMNVSTLELGDSALYLCASSLASGGASYEQYFGPGTRLTVT.